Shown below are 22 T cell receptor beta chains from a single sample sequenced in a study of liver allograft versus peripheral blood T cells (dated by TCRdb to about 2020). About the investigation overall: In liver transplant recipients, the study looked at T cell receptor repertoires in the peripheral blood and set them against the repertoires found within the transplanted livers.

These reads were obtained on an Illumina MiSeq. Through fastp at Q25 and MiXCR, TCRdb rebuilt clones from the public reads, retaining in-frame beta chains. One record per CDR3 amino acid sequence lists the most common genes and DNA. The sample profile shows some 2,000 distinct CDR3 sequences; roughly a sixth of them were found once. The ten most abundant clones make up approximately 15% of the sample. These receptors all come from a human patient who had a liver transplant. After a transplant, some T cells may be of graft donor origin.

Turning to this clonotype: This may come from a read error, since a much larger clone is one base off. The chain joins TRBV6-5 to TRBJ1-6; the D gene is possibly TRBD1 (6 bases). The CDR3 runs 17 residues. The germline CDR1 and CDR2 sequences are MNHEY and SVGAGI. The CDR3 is CTSRNRGGRSYNSPLHF. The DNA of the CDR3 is TGTACCAGCAGGAACCGGGGGGGCAGGTCCTATAATTCACCCCTCCACTTT.

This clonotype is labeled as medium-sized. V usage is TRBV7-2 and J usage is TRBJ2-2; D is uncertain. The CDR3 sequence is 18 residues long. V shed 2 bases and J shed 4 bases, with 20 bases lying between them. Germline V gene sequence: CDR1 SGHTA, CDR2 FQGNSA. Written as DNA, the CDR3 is TGTGCCAGCAGCTTAAACGGGCCCCAAAGCGTGGCCACCGGGGAGCTGTTTTTT. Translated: CASSLNGPQSVATGELFF. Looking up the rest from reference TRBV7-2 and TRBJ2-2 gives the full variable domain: GAGVSQSPSNKVTEKGKDVELRCDPISGHTALYWYRQSLGQGLEFLIYFQGNSAPDKSGLPSDRFSAERTGGSVSTLTIQRTQQEDSAVYLCASSLNGPQSVATGELFFGEGSRLTVL.

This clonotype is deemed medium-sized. The DNA of the CDR3 is TGTGCCATCAGTGGGGGGCTGGAGACTGAAGCTTTCTTT. It is translated as CAISGGLETEAFF. This sequence joins TRBV10-3 and TRBJ1-1; D possibly corresponds to TRBD1 (6 bases). The CDR3 runs to 13 residues. From germline, CDR1 is ENHRY and CDR2 SYGVKD. Trimming took off 4 bases at V and 5 bases at J, with 11 bases between the two ends.

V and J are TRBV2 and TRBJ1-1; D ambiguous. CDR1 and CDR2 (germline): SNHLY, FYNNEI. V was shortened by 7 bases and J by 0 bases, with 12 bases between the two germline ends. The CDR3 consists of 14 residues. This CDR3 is CASIRSYLNTEAFF. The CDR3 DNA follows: TGTGCCAGCATTCGCAGCTACCTGAACACTGAAGCTTTCTTT.

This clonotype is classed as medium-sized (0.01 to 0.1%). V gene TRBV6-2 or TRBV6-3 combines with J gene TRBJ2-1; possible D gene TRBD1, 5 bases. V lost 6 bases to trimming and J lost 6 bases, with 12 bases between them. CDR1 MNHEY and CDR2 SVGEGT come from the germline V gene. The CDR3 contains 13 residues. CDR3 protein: CASSNRQGNEQFF. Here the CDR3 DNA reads TGTGCCAGCAGCAACCGCCAGGGCAATGAGCAGTTCTTC.

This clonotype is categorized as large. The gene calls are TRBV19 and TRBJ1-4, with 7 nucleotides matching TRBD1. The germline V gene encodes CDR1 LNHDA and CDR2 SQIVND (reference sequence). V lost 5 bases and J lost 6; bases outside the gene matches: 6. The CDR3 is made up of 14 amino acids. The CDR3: CASSRQGGYEKLFF. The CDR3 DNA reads TGTGCCAGTAGTCGACAGGGTGGTTATGAAAAACTGTTTTTT.

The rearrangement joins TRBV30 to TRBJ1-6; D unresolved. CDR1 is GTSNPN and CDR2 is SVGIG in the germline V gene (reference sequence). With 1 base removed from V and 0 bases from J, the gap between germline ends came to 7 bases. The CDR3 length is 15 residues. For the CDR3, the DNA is TGTGCCTGGAGTGAAGCCAGCTCCTATAATTCACCCCTCCACTTT. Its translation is CAWSEASSYNSPLHF.

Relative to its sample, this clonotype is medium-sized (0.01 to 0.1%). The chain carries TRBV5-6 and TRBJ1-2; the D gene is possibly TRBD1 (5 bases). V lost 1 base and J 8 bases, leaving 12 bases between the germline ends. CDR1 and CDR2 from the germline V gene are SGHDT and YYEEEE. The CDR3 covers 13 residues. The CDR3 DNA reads TGTGCCAGCAGCTTGTCCGGGACTACCGGCTACACCTTC. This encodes CASSLSGTTGYTF.

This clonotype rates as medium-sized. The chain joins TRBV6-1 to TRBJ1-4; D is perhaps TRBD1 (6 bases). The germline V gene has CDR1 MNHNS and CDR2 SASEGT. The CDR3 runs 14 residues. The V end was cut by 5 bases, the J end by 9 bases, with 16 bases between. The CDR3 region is CASSKDSDMQKLFF. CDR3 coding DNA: TGTGCCAGCAGTAAGGACAGCGATATGCAAAAACTGTTTTTT.

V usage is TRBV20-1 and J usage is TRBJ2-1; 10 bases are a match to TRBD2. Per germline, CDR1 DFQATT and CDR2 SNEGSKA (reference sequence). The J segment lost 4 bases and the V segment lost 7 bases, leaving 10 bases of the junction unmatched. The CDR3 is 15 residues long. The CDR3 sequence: CSVEGSGGGYNEQFF. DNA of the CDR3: TGCAGTGTGGAGGGGAGCGGGGGGGGGTACAATGAGCAGTTCTTC.

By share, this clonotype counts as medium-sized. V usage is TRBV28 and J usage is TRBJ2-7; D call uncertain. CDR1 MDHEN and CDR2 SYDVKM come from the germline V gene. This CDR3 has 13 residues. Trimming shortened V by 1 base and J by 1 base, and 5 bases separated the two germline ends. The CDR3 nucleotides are TGTGCCAGCAGTTTATCGCGGTCCTACGAGCAGTACTTC. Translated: CASSLSRSYEQYF.

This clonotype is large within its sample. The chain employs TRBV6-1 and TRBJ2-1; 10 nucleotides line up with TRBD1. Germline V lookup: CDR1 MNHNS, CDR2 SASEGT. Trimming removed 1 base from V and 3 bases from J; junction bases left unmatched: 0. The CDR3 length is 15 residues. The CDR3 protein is CASSEGTGGYNEQFF. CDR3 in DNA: TGTGCCAGCAGTGAAGGGACAGGGGGCTACAATGAGCAGTTCTTC.

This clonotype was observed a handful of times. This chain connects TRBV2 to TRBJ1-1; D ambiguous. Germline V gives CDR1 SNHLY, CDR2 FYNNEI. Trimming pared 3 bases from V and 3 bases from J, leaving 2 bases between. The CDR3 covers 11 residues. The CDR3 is CASSEYTEAFF. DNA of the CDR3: TGTGCCAGCAGTGAGTACACTGAAGCTTTCTTT.

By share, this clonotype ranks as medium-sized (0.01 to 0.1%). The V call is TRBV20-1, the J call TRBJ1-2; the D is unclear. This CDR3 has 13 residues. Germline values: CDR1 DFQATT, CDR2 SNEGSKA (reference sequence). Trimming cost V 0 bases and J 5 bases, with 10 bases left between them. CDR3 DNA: TGCAGTGCTAGAGACGGAGGGAGATATGGCTACACCTTC. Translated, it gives CSARDGGRYGYTF.

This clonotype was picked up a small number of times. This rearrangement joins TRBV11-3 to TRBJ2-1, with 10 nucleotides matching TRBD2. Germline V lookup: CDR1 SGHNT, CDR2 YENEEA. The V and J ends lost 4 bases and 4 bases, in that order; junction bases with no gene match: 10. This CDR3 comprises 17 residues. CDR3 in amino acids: CASSSTAGTSVYNEQFF. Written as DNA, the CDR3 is TGTGCCAGCAGCTCGACCGCCGGGACTAGCGTATACAATGAGCAGTTCTTC.

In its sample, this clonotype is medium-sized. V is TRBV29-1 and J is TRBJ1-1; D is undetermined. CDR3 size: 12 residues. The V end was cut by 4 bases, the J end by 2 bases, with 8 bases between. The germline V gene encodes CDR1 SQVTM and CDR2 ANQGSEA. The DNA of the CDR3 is TGCAGCGTTGTGACGGTTAACACTGAAGCTTTCTTT. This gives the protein CSVVTVNTEAFF.

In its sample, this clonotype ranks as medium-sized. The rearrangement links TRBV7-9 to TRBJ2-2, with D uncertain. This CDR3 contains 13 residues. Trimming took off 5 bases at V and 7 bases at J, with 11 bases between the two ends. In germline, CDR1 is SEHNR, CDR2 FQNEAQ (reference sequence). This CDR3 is CASSPPRNGELFF. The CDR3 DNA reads TGTGCCAGCAGCCCCCCCCGAAACGGGGAGCTGTTTTTT.

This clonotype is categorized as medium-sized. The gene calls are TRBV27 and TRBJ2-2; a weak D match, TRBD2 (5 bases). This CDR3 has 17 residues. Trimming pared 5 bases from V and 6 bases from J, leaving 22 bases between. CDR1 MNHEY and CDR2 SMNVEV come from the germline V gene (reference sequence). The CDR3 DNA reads TGTGCCAGCAGTCCACGGACTGGTTTTGGTGCCGCCGGGGAGCTGTTTTTT. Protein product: CASSPRTGFGAAGELFF.

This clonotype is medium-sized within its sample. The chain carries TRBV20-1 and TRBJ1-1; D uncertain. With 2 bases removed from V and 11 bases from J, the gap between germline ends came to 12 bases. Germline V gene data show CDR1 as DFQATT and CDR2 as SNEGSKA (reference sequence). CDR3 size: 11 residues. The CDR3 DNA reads TGCAGTGCTAGAAGGACCCCTAGGGCTTTCTTT. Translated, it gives CSARRTPRAFF.

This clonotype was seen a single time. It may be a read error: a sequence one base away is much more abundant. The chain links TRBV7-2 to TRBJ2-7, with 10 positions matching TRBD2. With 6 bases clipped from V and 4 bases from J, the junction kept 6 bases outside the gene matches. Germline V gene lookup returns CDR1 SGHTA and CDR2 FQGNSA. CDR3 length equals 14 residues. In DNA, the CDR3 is TGTGCCAGCAGTCTAGCGGGAGAGGTGTACGAGCAGTACGTC. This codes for CASSLAGEVYEQYV.

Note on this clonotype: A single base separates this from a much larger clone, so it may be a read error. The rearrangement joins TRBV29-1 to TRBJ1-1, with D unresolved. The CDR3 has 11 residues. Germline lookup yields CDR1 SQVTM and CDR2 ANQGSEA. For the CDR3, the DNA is TGCAGGGTTGAAGGTGTGCGGGGAGCTTTCTTT. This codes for CRVEGVRGAFF.

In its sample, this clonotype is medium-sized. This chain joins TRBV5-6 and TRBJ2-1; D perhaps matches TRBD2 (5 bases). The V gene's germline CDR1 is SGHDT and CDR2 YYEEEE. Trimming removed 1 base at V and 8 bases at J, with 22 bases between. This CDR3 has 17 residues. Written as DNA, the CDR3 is TGTGCCAGCAGCTTGTTATTGTCTAGCAAACCCCAGGATGAGCAGTTCTTC. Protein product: CASSLLLSSKPQDEQFF.